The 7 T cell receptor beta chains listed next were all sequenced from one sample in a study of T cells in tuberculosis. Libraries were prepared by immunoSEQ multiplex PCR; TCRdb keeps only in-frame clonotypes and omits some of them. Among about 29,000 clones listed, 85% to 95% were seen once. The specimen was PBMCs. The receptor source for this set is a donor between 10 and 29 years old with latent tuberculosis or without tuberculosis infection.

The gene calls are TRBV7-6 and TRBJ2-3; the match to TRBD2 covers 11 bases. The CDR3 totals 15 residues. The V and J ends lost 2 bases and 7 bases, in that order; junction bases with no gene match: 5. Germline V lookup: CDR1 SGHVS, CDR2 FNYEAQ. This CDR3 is CASSLIAGGRNTQYF. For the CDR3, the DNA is TGTGCCAGCAGCTTAATAGCGGGGGGGCGAAATACGCAGTATTTT.

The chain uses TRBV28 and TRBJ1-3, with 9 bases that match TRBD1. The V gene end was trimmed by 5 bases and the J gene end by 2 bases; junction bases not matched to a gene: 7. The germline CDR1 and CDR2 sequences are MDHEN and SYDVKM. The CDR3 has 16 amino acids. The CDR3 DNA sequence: TGTGCCAGCAGTCCAGTGGGACAGGGAACTGGAAACACCATATATTTT. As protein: CASSPVGQGTGNTIYF.

As DNA, the CDR3 is TGTGCCAGGAACACTAGCGGGAGGGCATCCGGGGAGCTGTTTTTT. Amino acids: CARNTSGRASGELFF. The chain joins TRBV6-4 to TRBJ2-2; 13 bases line up with TRBD2. This CDR3 region has 15 residues. Germline V CDR1 and CDR2: MRHNA, SNTAGT. V shed 9 bases, J shed 6 bases, and the junction held 7 bases outside the gene matches.

For the CDR3, the DNA is TGTGCCAGCAGTGAAGTTCGGCGGGAGGGCCACTACGAGCAGTACTTC. Translation gives CASSEVRREGHYEQYF. The gene calls are TRBV2 and TRBJ2-7; 9 nucleotides line up with TRBD2. V shed 1 base and J 3 bases; nucleotides not matched to a gene: 7. Germline V lookup: CDR1 SNHLY, CDR2 FYNNEI. This CDR3 comprises 16 residues. Looking up the rest from reference TRBV2 and TRBJ2-7 gives the full variable domain: EPEVTQTPSHQVTQMGQEVILRCVPISNHLYFYWYRQILGQKVEFLVSFYNNEISEKSEIFDDQFSVERPDGSNFTLKIRSTKLEDSAMYFCASSEVRREGHYEQYFGPGTRLTVT.

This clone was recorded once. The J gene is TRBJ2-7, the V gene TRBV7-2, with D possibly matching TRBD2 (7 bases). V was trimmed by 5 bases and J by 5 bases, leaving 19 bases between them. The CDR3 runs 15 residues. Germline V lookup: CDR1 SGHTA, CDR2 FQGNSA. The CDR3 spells CASSTQGGGSDEQYF. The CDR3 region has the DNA TGTGCCAGCAGCACACAAGGGGGGGGCTCAGACGAGCAGTACTTC.

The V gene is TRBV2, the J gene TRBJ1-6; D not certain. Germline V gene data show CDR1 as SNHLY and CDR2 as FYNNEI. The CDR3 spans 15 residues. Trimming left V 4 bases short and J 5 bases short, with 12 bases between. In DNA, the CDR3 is TGTGCCAGCAGTGCCCGCCCAGGAAATAATTCACCCCTCCACTTT. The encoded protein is CASSARPGNNSPLHF.

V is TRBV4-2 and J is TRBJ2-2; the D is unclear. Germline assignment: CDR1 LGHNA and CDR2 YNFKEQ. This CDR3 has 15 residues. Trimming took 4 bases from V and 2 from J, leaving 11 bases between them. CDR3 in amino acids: CASSPERLNTGELFF. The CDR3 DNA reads TGTGCCAGCAGCCCTGAGAGGCTTAACACCGGGGAGCTGTTTTTT.